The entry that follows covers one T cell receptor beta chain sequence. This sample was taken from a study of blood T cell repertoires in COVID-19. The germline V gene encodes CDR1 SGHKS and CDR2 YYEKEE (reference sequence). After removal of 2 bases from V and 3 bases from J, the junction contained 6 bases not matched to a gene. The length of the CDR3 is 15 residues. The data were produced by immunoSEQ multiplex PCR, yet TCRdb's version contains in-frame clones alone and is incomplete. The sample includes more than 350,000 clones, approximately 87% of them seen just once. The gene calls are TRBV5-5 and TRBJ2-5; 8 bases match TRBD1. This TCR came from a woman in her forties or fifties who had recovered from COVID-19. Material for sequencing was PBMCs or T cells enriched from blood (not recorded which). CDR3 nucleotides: TGTGCCAGCAGCTTTCCCGACAGGGGTAAAGAGACCCAGTACTTC. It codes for CASSFPDRGKETQYF.